Listed below are T cell receptor beta chains from one sample, sequenced in a study of vaccination and CD4 T cells after COVID-19. No antigen is known for these receptors. TCRdb used MiXCR to reprocess the PCR reads, holding one entry per CDR3 protein. The sample has around 4,600 distinct CDR3 sequences, 40% to 50% seen once. Material: CD4+ T cells from blood, cultured in vitro. The receptor set was obtained from a human donor who had recovered from COVID-19. The CDR3 runs from the conserved cysteine through the conserved F or W. A D gene is named only where the DNA matches it firmly. Expanded clones get a size class; other rows say once, few or many, or leave the size out.

D: .
J: TRBJ1-6
size: .
V: TRBV18
CDR3: CASSPRGPVGDSPLHF
DNA: TGTGCCAGCTCACCAAGAGGTCCGGTCGGAGATTCACCCCTCCACTTT

D: .
J: TRBJ1-6
size: .
V: TRBV6-1
CDR3: CASTPRGPLNSPLHF
DNA: TGTGCCAGCACCCCACGGGGGCCCTTAAATTCACCCCTCCACTTT

D: .
J: TRBJ2-2
size: .
V: TRBV7-9
CDR3: CASSSGPRREGMNTGELFF
DNA: TGTGCCAGCAGCTCCGGACCCAGGCGAGAAGGGATGAACACCGGGGAGCTGTTTTTT

D: TRBD1
J: TRBJ1-1
size: .
V: TRBV6-2/TRBV6-3
CDR3: CASRTTGDGTEAFF
DNA: TGTGCCAGCAGAACGACAGGGGACGGCACTGAAGCTTTCTTT

D: .
J: TRBJ2-5
size: few
V: TRBV12-5
CDR3: CASSQPETQYF
DNA: TGTGCTAGTTCTCAACCCGAGACCCAGTACTTC

D: .
J: TRBJ2-6
size: .
V: TRBV30
CDR3: CAWSTGANVLTF
DNA: TGTGCCTGGAGTACTGGGGCCAACGTCCTGACTTTC

D: .
J: TRBJ1-2
size: .
V: TRBV6-1
CDR3: CASSAGPQGDAGYTF
DNA: TGTGCCAGCAGTGCGGGCCCCCAGGGTGACGCCGGCTACACCTTC

D: .
J: TRBJ2-7
size: .
V: TRBV7-2
CDR3: CASSLVRGSSYEQYF
DNA: TGTGCCAGCAGCTTAGTTAGGGGAAGCTCCTACGAGCAGTACTTC

D: .
J: TRBJ1-2
size: .
V: TRBV29-1
CDR3: CSVVGGGYTF
DNA: TGCAGCGTTGTCGGGGGGGGCTACACCTTC

D: .
J: TRBJ1-1
size: once
V: TRBV19
CDR3: CASSIDGVREVAFF
DNA: TGTGCCAGTAGTATAGATGGAGTCAGGGAGGTAGCTTTCTTT

D: TRBD1
J: TRBJ2-1
size: .
V: TRBV6-2/TRBV6-3
CDR3: CASSRMTGLSRNEQFF
DNA: TGTGCCAGCAGTAGGATGACAGGGTTAAGTCGGAATGAGCAGTTCTTC

D: TRBD1
J: TRBJ2-7
size: few
V: TRBV30
CDR3: CAWSATRQGTTYEQYF
DNA: TGTGCCTGGAGTGCCACGAGACAGGGAACAACCTACGAGCAGTACTTC

D: .
J: TRBJ2-6
size: .
V: TRBV6-1
CDR3: CASSDHPGANVPTF
DNA: TGTGCCAGCAGTGATCATCCTGGGGCCAACGTCCCGACTTTC

D: TRBD2
J: TRBJ2-1
size: .
V: TRBV5-1
CDR3: CASSFLPPSGGGNEQFF
DNA: TGCGCCAGCAGCTTCCTCCCCCCTAGCGGGGGGGGGAATGAGCAGTTCTTC

D: TRBD2
J: TRBJ2-1
size: .
V: TRBV6-2/TRBV6-3
CDR3: CASSYSGGSYNEQFF
DNA: TGTGCCAGCAGTTACTCTGGCGGGAGTTACAATGAGCAGTTCTTC

D: .
J: TRBJ1-6
size: once
V: TRBV2
CDR3: CASSFAGNNSPLHF
DNA: TGTGCCAGCAGTTTCGCTGGTAATAATTCACCCCTCCACTTT

D: .
J: TRBJ1-3
size: .
V: TRBV5-5
CDR3: CASSLSGGGSERLSGNTIYF
DNA: TGTGCCAGCAGCTTGAGCGGGGGAGGCAGCGAACGACTCTCTGGAAACACCATATATTTT

D: TRBD2
J: TRBJ2-5
size: .
V: TRBV11-3
CDR3: CASNLGGETQYF
DNA: TGTGCCAGCAACTTGGGAGGGGAGACCCAGTACTTC

D: .
J: TRBJ2-2
size: .
V: TRBV14
CDR3: CASTVGYYTGELFF
DNA: TGTGCCAGCACGGTCGGCTACTACACCGGGGAGCTGTTTTTT

D: .
J: TRBJ1-2
size: .
V: TRBV27
CDR3: CASSLNPSNYGYTF
DNA: TGTGCCAGCAGTCTCAATCCCTCTAACTATGGCTACACCTTC

D: TRBD1
J: TRBJ2-1
size: .
V: TRBV7-2
CDR3: CASSTGTVPREQFF
DNA: TGTGCCAGCAGCACGGGGACAGTGCCTCGGGAGCAGTTCTTC

D: .
J: TRBJ1-6
size: medium-sized
V: TRBV6-2/TRBV6-3
CDR3: CASSPGPGNSPLHF
DNA: TGTGCCAGCAGCCCGGGACCCGGCAATTCACCCCTCCACTTT

D: .
J: TRBJ2-5
size: large
V: TRBV5-1
CDR3: CASSESGEETQYF
DNA: TGCGCCAGCAGCGAGTCGGGGGAGGAGACCCAGTACTTC

D: .
J: TRBJ1-5
size: .
V: TRBV2
CDR3: CASSERQGQPQHF
DNA: TGTGCCAGCAGTGAACGTCAGGGTCAGCCCCAGCATTTT

D: TRBD2
J: TRBJ2-1
size: .
V: TRBV9
CDR3: CASSVGLAGGIRYNEQFF
DNA: TGTGCCAGCAGCGTAGGACTAGCGGGGGGAATACGTTACAATGAGCAGTTCTTC